This TCR beta chain was documented in a study of CD8 T cells in ankylosing spondylitis. Regarding the study as a whole: Seemingly characteristic of ankylosing spondylitis blood was a TCR beta motif consisting of about 8 highly homologous variants.

Each CDR3 protein is one row after TCRdb ran MiXCR on the 5' RACE reads. The sample holds a few hundred thousand distinct CDR3 sequences, approximately 20% seen once. As to this clonotype: Its antigen is not identified.

The CDR3 totals 14 residues. CDR1 is SGHDT and CDR2 is YYEEEE in the germline V gene. Trimming pared 4 bases from V and 8 bases from J, leaving 18 bases between. This receptor was identified in a male donor with ankylosing spondylitis. The sample taken for sequencing was blood, either unsorted or a sorted T cell fraction (not recorded which). The V call is TRBV5-6, the J call TRBJ1-2, with unresolved D. CDR3: CASSVRPLAGGYTF. The DNA for the CDR3 is TGTGCCAGCAGCGTACGACCCCTTGCGGGGGGCTACACCTTC.